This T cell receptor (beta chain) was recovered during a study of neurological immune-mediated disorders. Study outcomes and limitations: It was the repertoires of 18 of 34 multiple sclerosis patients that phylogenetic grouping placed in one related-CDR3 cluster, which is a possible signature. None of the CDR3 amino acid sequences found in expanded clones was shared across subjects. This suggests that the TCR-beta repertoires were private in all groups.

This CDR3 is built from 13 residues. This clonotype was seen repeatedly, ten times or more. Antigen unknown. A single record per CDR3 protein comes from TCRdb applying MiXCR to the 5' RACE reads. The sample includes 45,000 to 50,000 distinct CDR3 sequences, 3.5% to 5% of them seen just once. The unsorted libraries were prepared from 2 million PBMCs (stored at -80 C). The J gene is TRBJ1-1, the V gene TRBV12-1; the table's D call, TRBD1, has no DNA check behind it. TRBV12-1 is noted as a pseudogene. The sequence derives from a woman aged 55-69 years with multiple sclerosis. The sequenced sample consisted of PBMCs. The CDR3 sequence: CASPTRGSTEAFF. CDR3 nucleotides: TGTGCCTCTCCGACCCGGGGGAGCACTGAAGCTTTCTTT.